The 20 T cell receptor beta chains in this list originate from one sample, sequenced in a study of blood T cell repertoires in COVID-19. TCRdb's copy holds only in-frame clones and misses some; the assay was immunoSEQ multiplex PCR. The sample holds over 80,000 clones, around 87% seen once. The sequenced sample was peripheral blood. All receptors come from a human donor in a cohort sampled during active COVID-19.

This sequence joins TRBV20-1 and TRBJ2-7, with D unclear. Trimming cost V 6 bases and J 5 bases, with 11 bases left between them. Germline lookup yields CDR1 DFQATT and CDR2 SNEGSKA (reference sequence). The CDR3 is made up of 11 amino acids. This CDR3 reads CSAEYPNEQYF. The CDR3 DNA sequence: TGCAGTGCCGAGTACCCTAACGAGCAGTACTTC.

The gene calls are TRBV6-8 and TRBJ2-1; 7 positions match TRBD2. CDR1 and CDR2 (germline): MNHGY, SAAAGT. The CDR3 consists of 12 residues. After removal of 5 bases from V and 10 bases from J, the junction contained 5 bases not matched to a gene. This chain's CDR3 is CASSGDGGEQFF. CDR3 nucleotides: TGTGCCAGCAGTGGCGACGGGGGGGAGCAGTTCTTC.

This chain uses TRBV2 with TRBJ2-5, with D perhaps TRBD1 (5 bases). There are 15 residues in the CDR3. Germline CDR1 SNHLY, CDR2 FYNNEI. V lost 7 bases and J lost 2, with 17 bases in between. CDR3 amino acids: CASTTQDQLQETQYF. The CDR3 nucleotides are TGTGCCAGCACCACACAGGACCAATTACAAGAGACCCAGTACTTC.

The rearrangement joins TRBV11-2 to TRBJ2-7; a possible D gene is TRBD1 (6 bases). The CDR3 loop spans 17 amino acids. V gave up 1 base and J gave up 0 bases, with 16 bases separating them. Germline CDR1 SGHAT, CDR2 FQNNGV. CDR3 residues: CASSLVYGDRRSYEQYF. CDR3 DNA: TGTGCCAGCAGCTTAGTGTACGGAGACAGGCGCTCCTACGAGCAGTACTTC.

On this clone itself: The junction and the germline gene differ at one end; a read error may be behind it. The chain joins TRBV6-1 to TRBJ2-7; D gene ambiguous. The CDR3 contains 15 residues. Germline V gives CDR1 MNHNS, CDR2 SASEGT. The CDR3 reads CASTELSPTGYEQYF. CDR3 sequence (DNA): TGTGCCAGCACTGAACTCTCCCCGACTGGCTACGAGCAGTACTTC.

The chain carries TRBV6-5 and TRBJ1-2; a weak D match, TRBD1 (6 bases). V gave up 2 bases and J gave up 6 bases, with 16 bases separating them. CDR1 and CDR2 from the germline V gene are MNHEY and SVGAGI. This CDR3 has 15 residues. CDR3 loop: CASSYLGGGADGYTF. The CDR3 bases are TGTGCCAGCAGTTACCTTGGGGGGGGCGCCGATGGCTACACCTTC.

V and J are TRBV5-1 and TRBJ2-6; TRBD1 matches 11 bases. V lost 5 bases, J lost 2 bases, and 3 bases stayed unmatched. CDR1 SGHRS and CDR2 YFSETQ come from the germline V gene. The CDR3 totals 16 residues. This CDR3 is CASSPGQGAGANVLTF. In DNA, the CDR3 is TGCGCCAGCAGTCCGGGACAGGGGGCTGGGGCCAACGTCCTGACTTTC.

The chain carries TRBV11-2 and TRBJ2-7; a possible D gene is TRBD2 (6 bases). With 5 bases removed from V and 4 bases from J, the gap between germline ends came to 12 bases. Germline V gene data show CDR1 as SGHAT and CDR2 as FQNNGV. CDR3 length equals 13 residues. The CDR3 nucleotides read TGTGCCAGCAGCGCCTCGGCGGGGTACGAGCAGTACTTC. Its translation is CASSASAGYEQYF. The whole variable domain, remainder taken from reference TRBV11-2 and TRBJ2-7, is EAGVAQSPRYKIIEKRQSVAFWCNPISGHATLYWYQQILGQGPKLLIQFQNNGVVDDSQLPKDRFSAERLKGVDSTLKIQPAKLEDSAVYLCASSASAGYEQYFGPGTRLTVT.

This sequence joins TRBV5-6 and TRBJ2-3, with TRBD2 identical over 9 bases. CDR1 and CDR2 from the germline V gene are SGHDT and YYEEEE. The CDR3 consists of 16 residues. With 1 base clipped from V and 0 bases from J, the junction kept 3 bases outside the gene matches. The CDR3 coding sequence is TGTGCCAGCAGCTTGCTAGCGGGGCAGAGCACAGATACGCAGTATTTT. Translated: CASSLLAGQSTDTQYF.

The rearrangement joins TRBV28 to TRBJ1-4, with a possible D match to TRBD1 (6 bases). The CDR3 covers 14 residues. Trimming stripped 6 bases from V and 2 bases from J, with 10 bases between. CDR1 is MDHEN, CDR2 SYDVKM, per germline. In DNA form, the CDR3 reads TGTGCCAGCAGCGCAGGGGCCACTAATGAAAAACTGTTTTTT. Amino acid sequence: CASSAGATNEKLFF.

This chain uses TRBV28 with TRBJ2-5; D is perhaps TRBD2 (6 bases). CDR1 is MDHEN and CDR2 is SYDVKM in the germline V gene. V was pared by 10 bases and J by 9 bases, with 27 bases between. The CDR3 is made up of 15 amino acids. CDR3 in amino acids: CATHALGDGWEAQYF. The CDR3 DNA reads TGTGCCACCCACGCCTTAGGGGATGGCTGGGAGGCCCAGTACTTC.

The sample holds a few counts of this clone. V gene TRBV19 combines with J gene TRBJ1-2; maybe TRBD1 (6 bases). Trimming took off 8 bases at V and 6 bases at J, with 19 bases between the two ends. Germline-derived CDR1 and CDR2 are LNHDA and SQIVND (reference sequence). The CDR3 has 14 amino acids. This chain's CDR3 is CASRRGGGHHGYTF. The CDR3, as DNA: TGTGCCAGTCGGAGAGGGGGGGGCCATCATGGCTACACCTTC.

The rearrangement uses TRBV14 and TRBJ1-2; TRBD1 matches at 9 bases. CDR3 length: 14 amino acids. Germline loops: CDR1 SGHDN, CDR2 FVKESK. The ends lost 1 base at V and 6 bases at J; junction bases unmatched: 3. CDR3 nucleotides: TGTGCCAGCAGCCAAGGTAGACAGGGGGATGGCTACACCTTC. It is translated as CASSQGRQGDGYTF.

This chain links TRBV28 with TRBJ2-7; 8 nucleotides line up with TRBD1. V lost 5 bases, J lost 2 bases, and 5 bases stayed unmatched. Per the germline V gene, CDR1 is MDHEN and CDR2 is SYDVKM. This CDR3 contains 14 residues. The CDR3 DNA reads TGTGCCAGCAGTCTGACAGGGGCGGCCTACGAGCAGTACTTC. This encodes CASSLTGAAYEQYF.

V gene TRBV15 combines with J gene TRBJ2-7, with 8 bases that match TRBD1. With 0 bases clipped from V and 4 bases from J, the junction kept 5 bases outside the gene matches. There are 15 residues in the CDR3. Looked up from germline, CDR1 is LNHNV and CDR2 is YYDKDF (reference sequence). CDR3 sequence reads: CATSRDRDRPYEQYF. The CDR3 DNA reads as TGTGCCACCAGCAGAGATAGGGACAGGCCTTACGAGCAGTACTTC.

The V gene is TRBV7-2, the J gene TRBJ1-2; D is uncertain. Germline V gene lookup returns CDR1 SGHTA and CDR2 FQGNSA. The CDR3 consists of 13 residues. V shed 4 bases and J shed 8 bases, with 14 bases lying between them. The DNA of the CDR3 is TGTGCCAGCAGCTCCTTTGGGGAGAAGGGCTACACCTTC. This gives the protein CASSSFGEKGYTF.

This clone occurred once. The chain employs TRBV9 and TRBJ2-1; TRBD2 matches 7 bases. With V trimmed by 4 bases and J by 6 bases, 7 bases remained unmatched. This CDR3 comprises 14 residues. Per germline, CDR1 SGDLS and CDR2 YYNGEE. CDR3 sequence: CASSRSGTLNEQFF. As DNA, the CDR3 is TGTGCCAGCAGCCGAAGCGGGACCCTCAATGAGCAGTTCTTC.

The CDR3 region is CASSFPGGQGYGYTF. The CDR3 region has the DNA TGTGCCAGCAGCTTCCCAGGGGGGCAGGGCTATGGCTACACCTTC. The genes are TRBV28 and TRBJ1-2; 7 positions match TRBD1. After removal of 6 bases from V and 4 bases from J, the junction contained 11 bases not matched to a gene. The CDR3 totals 15 residues. CDR1 MDHEN and CDR2 SYDVKM come from the germline V gene.

The V call is TRBV6-2 or TRBV6-3, the J call TRBJ2-2; 9 bases agree with TRBD2. This CDR3 has 15 amino acids. Unmatched junction bases numbered 6, after V lost 6 bases and J lost 4 bases. Germline assignment: CDR1 MNHEY and CDR2 SVGEGT. The CDR3 spells CASSTPSGITGELFF. The CDR3 DNA sequence: TGTGCCAGCAGCACACCTAGCGGGATCACCGGGGAGCTGTTTTTT.

This chain connects TRBV11-2 to TRBJ2-7; no clear D. Germline values: CDR1 SGHAT, CDR2 FQNNGV. CDR3 length: 15 residues. Trimming removed 4 bases from V and 6 bases from J, with 19 bases in between. CDR3 in amino acids: CASSYTTGSTSEQYF. The CDR3 DNA is TGTGCCAGCAGCTATACGACCGGGTCGACCTCCGAGCAGTACTTC.